The rows below give T cell receptor beta chains drawn from one sample of a study of beta chain features in type 1 diabetes. Using immunoSEQ multiplex PCR, the repertoire was profiled, and TCRdb retains in-frame clones only, with some absent. The sample holds about 200,000 clones; about a tenth are singletons and the top ten take 1% to 1.5%. The sample was central memory CD4+ T cells from blood. Receptor source: a young man in good health. CDR3s include the opening cysteine and the closing phenylalanine or tryptophan. D genes are given only for firm matches. Not all rows give a size; the values are once, few, many and, for expanded clones, a class.

CASSEAAGGRDEQYF | TGTGCCAGCAGTGAAGCGGCAGGGGGCAGGGACGAGCAGTACTTC | TRBD1 | TRBV2 | few | TRBJ2-7
CSAAVTGRGETQYF | TGCAGCGCAGCAGTTACAGGGCGTGGAGAGACCCAGTACTTC | . | TRBV29-1 | few | TRBJ2-5
CASSQNTAGVTDTQYF | TGCGCCAGCAGCCAGAATACCGCGGGAGTTACTGATACGCAGTATTTT | TRBD2 | TRBV4-3 | many | TRBJ2-3
CASSHLDSSTDTQYF | TGTGCCAGCAGCCATTTGGACAGTAGCACAGATACGCAGTATTTT | . | TRBV7-8 | . | TRBJ2-3
CASSWLAGVVNEQFF | TGTGCCAGCAGCTGGTTAGCGGGAGTAGTGAATGAGCAGTTCTTC | TRBD2 | TRBV7-8 | . | TRBJ2-1
CAISEGVWEQYF | TGTGCCATCAGCGAGGGTGTCTGGGAGCAGTACTTC | . | TRBV10-3 | . | TRBJ2-7
CASSIGTNNEQFF | TGTGCCAGTAGTATAGGGACTAACAATGAGCAGTTCTTC | . | TRBV19 | many | TRBJ2-1
CASRRRQETQYF | TGTGCCAGCAGACGGAGACAGGAGACCCAGTACTTC | . | TRBV6-6 | . | TRBJ2-5
CAWSGDGREETQYF | TGTGCCTGGAGTGGGGACGGGCGAGAGGAGACCCAGTACTTC | . | TRBV30 | . | TRBJ2-5
CASSEPVAKNIQYF | TGTGCCAGCAGTGAACCGGTAGCCAAAAACATTCAGTACTTC | . | TRBV2 | . | TRBJ2-4
CASSLAVTSGTEQYF | TGCGCCAGCAGCTTGGCCGTGACTAGCGGGACCGAGCAGTACTTC | TRBD2 | TRBV5-1 | few | TRBJ2-7
CASSGGLAGEDYNEQFF | TGTGCCAGCAGTGGGGGACTAGCGGGAGAAGACTACAATGAGCAGTTCTTC | TRBD2 | TRBV6-1 | . | TRBJ2-1
CASSLAPVGGSSYNEQFF | TGTGCTAGCAGCTTAGCGCCAGTCGGGGGGAGCTCCTACAATGAGCAGTTCTTC | TRBD2 | TRBV7-7 | few | TRBJ2-1
CASSLDRGSNQPQHF | TGTGCCAGCAGCTTAGACCGAGGGAGCAATCAGCCCCAGCATTTT | . | TRBV7-9 | . | TRBJ1-5
CASSLAPVSSYNEQFF | TGTGCCAGCAGCTTAGCTCCGGTGAGCTCCTACAATGAGCAGTTCTTC | . | TRBV7-2 | few | TRBJ2-1
CAISASTDYRDEQYF | TGTGCCATCAGTGCATCTACGGATTACAGGGACGAGCAGTACTTC | . | TRBV10-3 | . | TRBJ2-7
CASSSEGVYYEQYF | TGTGCCAGCAGCTCCGAGGGAGTTTACTACGAGCAGTACTTC | . | TRBV11-2 | few | TRBJ2-7
CAIRPSGVPDYEQYF | TGTGCCATCAGACCTAGCGGGGTCCCTGACTACGAGCAGTACTTC | TRBD2 | TRBV10-3 | . | TRBJ2-7
CAISEWRDGNEQFF | TGTGCCATCAGTGAGTGGCGGGACGGGAATGAGCAGTTCTTC | . | TRBV10-3 | few | TRBJ2-1
CSVVPTGRTDTQYF | TGCAGCGTTGTCCCCACAGGGAGAACAGATACGCAGTATTTT | . | TRBV29-1 | . | TRBJ2-3
CASSPPQEGSIANEQYF | TGTGCCAGCAGTCCCCCCCAAGAGGGAAGCATCGCTAACGAGCAGTACTTC | . | TRBV28 | few | TRBJ2-7
CASSAGTEETQYF | TGTGCCAGCAGTGCCGGGACAGAAGAGACCCAGTACTTC | TRBD1 | TRBV2 | . | TRBJ2-5
CASSQNDRDRRYGYTF | TGTGCCAGCAGCCAAAACGACCGGGACAGACGGTATGGCTACACCTTC | TRBD1 | TRBV28 | . | TRBJ1-2
CASSSKPGMNTEAFF | TGTGCCAGCAGCTCCAAACCCGGGATGAACACTGAAGCTTTCTTT | . | TRBV7-2 | . | TRBJ1-1
CASSEYRASMGEKLFF | TGTGCCAGCAGTGAATATCGGGCTTCCATGGGAGAAAAACTGTTTTTT | . | TRBV25-1 | few | TRBJ1-4
CASSVAPGQIETQYF | TGTGCCAGCAGCGTAGCCCCCGGCCAGATAGAGACCCAGTACTTC | . | TRBV9 | few | TRBJ2-5
CASSPPSGSLNEQFF | TGTGCCAGCAGTCCTCCTAGCGGGAGTCTCAATGAGCAGTTCTTC | TRBD2 | TRBV27 | few | TRBJ2-1
CASSRDYEQYF | TGTGCCAGCAGCAGGGACTACGAGCAGTACTTC | . | TRBV7-2 | few | TRBJ2-7
CASSRGTGTAEAGEQYF | TGTGCCAGTAGTCGCGGGACAGGGACCGCCGAAGCCGGCGAGCAGTACTTC | TRBD1 | TRBV19 | . | TRBJ2-7
CASSDTVPGEQFF | TGTGCCAGCAGTGATACAGTGCCCGGGGAGCAGTTCTTC | . | TRBV6-5 | . | TRBJ2-1
CASSQAWGQGAEEQYF | TGTGCCAGCAGCCAAGCTTGGGGACAGGGGGCAGAAGAGCAGTACTTC | TRBD1 | TRBV14 | . | TRBJ2-7
CASSRGTEYEQYF | TGCGCCAGCAGCCGCGGGACGGAATACGAGCAGTACTTC | . | TRBV4-3 | . | TRBJ2-7
CASSPSGTDTQYF | TGTGCCAGCAGCCCATCTGGCACAGATACGCAGTATTTT | . | TRBV7-3 | . | TRBJ2-3
CASSSRATGANVLTF | TGTGCCAGCAGCTCCAGGGCGACGGGGGCCAACGTCCTGACTTTC | . | TRBV5-4 | many | TRBJ2-6
CASSSEQEETQYF | TGTGCCAGCAGTTCTGAGCAGGAAGAGACCCAGTACTTC | . | TRBV2 | few | TRBJ2-5
CAWSPNRQGGVYTEAFF | TGTGCCTGGAGTCCGAACCGACAGGGGGGGGTATACACTGAAGCTTTCTTT | TRBD1 | TRBV30 | . | TRBJ1-1
CASSASDVYEQYF | TGTGCCAGCAGCGCCTCCGATGTCTACGAGCAGTACTTC | . | TRBV21-1 | . | TRBJ2-7
CASRLTWTGANEQFF | TGCGCCAGCCGCTTAACCTGGACAGGGGCTAATGAGCAGTTCTTC | TRBD1 | TRBV5-1 | few | TRBJ2-1
CASSPGFGQGASDTQYF | TGTGCCAGCAGCCCTGGATTTGGACAGGGGGCTTCAGATACGCAGTATTTT | TRBD1 | TRBV4-2 | . | TRBJ2-3
CASSQAGVTSYEQYF | TGCGCCAGCAGCCAAGCTGGGGTCACCTCCTACGAGCAGTACTTC | . | TRBV4-3 | few | TRBJ2-7
CSVTSTWEQYF | TGCAGCGTTACTAGCACTTGGGAGCAGTACTTC | . | TRBV29-1 | few | TRBJ2-7
CASSLERETQYF | TGTGCCAGCAGCTTAGAACGAGAGACCCAGTACTTC | . | TRBV7-8 | . | TRBJ2-5
CASTALAGSYEQYF | TGCGCCAGCACCGCTCTAGCGGGATCCTACGAGCAGTACTTC | TRBD2 | TRBV5-1 | few | TRBJ2-7
CASSPEFSGANVLTF | TGTGCCAGCAGTCCTGAATTCTCTGGGGCCAACGTCCTGACTTTC | . | TRBV2 | . | TRBJ2-6
CASSVGGDYSYEQYF | TGTGCCAGCAGCGTAGGTGGGGACTACTCCTACGAGCAGTACTTC | TRBD2 | TRBV9 | . | TRBJ2-7
CASSSGTGPSTEAFF | TGTGCCAGCAGCTCCGGGACAGGGCCGAGCACTGAAGCTTTCTTT | TRBD1 | TRBV7-9 | . | TRBJ1-1
CASSHGTAYDTDTQYF | TGTGCCAGCAGCCATGGGACAGCATATGACACAGATACGCAGTATTTT | TRBD1 | TRBV11-3 | many | TRBJ2-3
CASSPRTSGRAYNEQFF | TGTGCCAGCAGCCCTCGGACTAGCGGGAGAGCCTACAATGAGCAGTTCTTC | TRBD2 | TRBV7-9 | few | TRBJ2-1
CASSQREGQYEQYF | TGCGCCAGCAGCCAACGGGAGGGCCAGTACGAGCAGTACTTC | TRBD2 | TRBV7-9 | . | TRBJ2-7
CASSLLGGSGIYEQYF | TGTGCCAGCAGCTTGCTTGGCGGTAGCGGGATTTACGAGCAGTACTTC | TRBD2 | TRBV11-2 | few | TRBJ2-7
CASSSPFMGTGELFF | TGTGCCAGCAGCTCGCCTTTCATGGGCACCGGGGAGCTGTTTTTT | . | TRBV7-9 | few | TRBJ2-2